Below, one T cell receptor beta chain is given with its context. The same CDR3 is also encoded by other DNA sequences in this sample. This record comes from a study of blood T cell repertoires in COVID-19. Study information: The cDNA or gDNA used as material had been derived from T cells, B-cell-depleted T cells, or PBMCs.

The assay was immunoSEQ multiplex PCR, and TCRdb's table has in-frame clones only and misses some. The table records about 59,000 clones, about nine tenths of them present only once. The sample taken for sequencing was peripheral blood. This receptor was obtained from a man at least 80 years old with acute or convalescent COVID-19.

CDR3 DNA: TGTGCCAGCTCACCAGGGCAGGGGGCTTGGAATGAGCAGTTCTTC. Translation: CASSPGQGAWNEQFF. This chain connects TRBV18 to TRBJ2-1; 8 bases map to TRBD1. Per the germline V gene, CDR1 is KGHSH and CDR2 is LQKENI. The CDR3 has 15 amino acids. The V and J ends lost 2 bases and 7 bases, in that order; junction bases with no gene match: 7.